The 32 T cell receptor beta chains reported below all come from one sample, sequenced in a study of control samples from healthy donors and cancer patients. Clones were sequenced by immunoSEQ multiplex PCR, and TCRdb holds only the in-frame ones, with some missing. This table holds about 120,000 clones, roughly 90% found once. Input material: blood. The receptors come from a man aged 45-65 years in good health.

This clone has only one observation. The chain employs TRBV5-1 and TRBJ2-7, with 8 bases fitting TRBD2. The ends lost 4 bases at V and 1 base at J; junction bases unmatched: 7. This CDR3 spans 15 amino acids. Germline CDR1 and CDR2: SGHRS and YFSETQ. The CDR3 loop reads CASSRREGNSYEQYF. The CDR3 nucleotides read TGCGCCAGCAGCCGACGGGAGGGGAATTCCTACGAGCAGTACTTC.

V and J are TRBV30 and TRBJ1-5, with D maybe TRBD1 (6 bases). V lost 5 bases to trimming and J lost 4 bases, with 12 bases between them. The CDR3 has 13 amino acids. Germline CDR1 and CDR2: GTSNPN and SVGIG (reference sequence). The CDR3 spells CAWQTGVNQPQHF. The CDR3 DNA is TGTGCCTGGCAGACAGGTGTAAATCAGCCCCAGCATTTT.

This chain connects TRBV27 to TRBJ1-1; D unclear. V lost 5 bases and J lost 9, with 10 bases in between. The germline V gene has CDR1 MNHEY and CDR2 SMNVEV (reference sequence). The CDR3 contains 11 residues. The CDR3 nucleotides read TGTGCCAGCAGTCCGGGTGACCAAGCTTTCTTT. It yields the protein CASSPGDQAFF.

This clone has a single count. The CDR3 sequence is CASSIRPVSSYNSPLHF. CDR3 nucleotide sequence: TGTGCCAGTAGTATCCGGCCGGTTAGCTCCTATAATTCACCCCTCCACTTT. This chain links TRBV19 with TRBJ1-6; no clear D. The CDR3 length is 17 residues. CDR1 and CDR2 from the germline V gene are LNHDA and SQIVND (reference sequence). V lost 3 bases, J lost 0 bases, and 12 bases lay in between.

V is TRBV5-5 and J is TRBJ2-7; D is perhaps TRBD1 (6 bases). The CDR3 runs 14 residues. Trimming removed 0 bases from V and 1 base from J, with 8 bases in between. The germline CDR1 and CDR2 sequences are SGHKS and YYEKEE (reference sequence). CDR3 amino acids: CASSLGTASYEQYF. For the CDR3, the DNA is TGTGCCAGCAGCTTGGGGACAGCTTCCTACGAGCAGTACTTC.

The chain employs TRBV4-2 and TRBJ1-1; TRBD1 might be the D (6 bases). The CDR3 covers 14 residues. Trimming removed 4 bases from V and 4 bases from J, with 13 bases in between. CDR1 is LGHNA and CDR2 is YNFKEQ in the germline V gene. The chain's CDR3 is CASSRETGSTEAFF. The CDR3 DNA follows: TGTGCCAGCAGCCGCGAAACAGGGAGCACTGAAGCTTTCTTT.

The sample holds one count of this clone. V is TRBV6-4 and J is TRBJ1-2, with 10 bases matching TRBD1. The junction had 2 bases not matched to a gene; V was cut back by 2 bases and J by 2 bases. CDR1 and CDR2 from the germline V gene are MRHNA and SNTAGT. There are 15 residues in the CDR3. CDR3 sequence: CASSDQDRGNYGYTF. CDR3 nucleotide sequence: TGTGCCAGCAGTGACCAGGACAGGGGGAACTATGGCTACACCTTC.

This clone has only a few counts. This chain links TRBV3-1 (or the pseudogene TRBV3-2) with TRBJ1-3; perhaps TRBD1 as D (6 bases). V was clipped by 5 bases and J by 9 bases, with 17 bases between them. The CDR3 covers 14 residues. In germline, CDR1 is LGHDT, CDR2 YNNKEL (reference sequence). The CDR3 protein is CASSAFRGGSTIYF. The CDR3 DNA is TGTGCCAGCAGCGCGTTCAGGGGAGGTAGCACCATATATTTT.

This chain links TRBV11-2 with TRBJ1-2; D is perhaps TRBD1 (6 bases). Trimming took off 5 bases at V and 4 bases at J, with 11 bases between the two ends. Germline values: CDR1 SGHAT, CDR2 FQNNGV. The CDR3 loop spans 13 amino acids. In DNA, the CDR3 is TGTGCCAGCAGCGGACAGCGAACCTATGGCTACACCTTC. Its translation: CASSGQRTYGYTF.

This sequence joins TRBV19 and TRBJ1-4, with 7 positions matching TRBD1. Losses at the gene ends were 1 base for V and 0 bases for J; bases not matched to a gene: 11. This CDR3 spans 19 amino acids. Looked up from germline, CDR1 is LNHDA and CDR2 is SQIVND (reference sequence). The CDR3 is CASSIGLGTAGATNEKLFF. CDR3 nucleotides: TGTGCCAGTAGTATAGGCCTCGGGACAGCAGGAGCAACTAATGAAAAACTGTTTTTT.

The chain employs TRBV14 and TRBJ2-5; maybe TRBD2 (5 bases). The germline gives CDR1 SGHDN, CDR2 FVKESK. Deletions cut 4 bases from V and 2 bases from J, with 5 bases between. CDR3 length: 12 residues. CDR3 bases: TGTGCCAGCAGCCCGGGACAAGAGACCCAGTACTTC. Protein: CASSPGQETQYF.

The rearrangement links TRBV15 to TRBJ1-1; perhaps TRBD1 as D (5 bases). V was clipped by 0 bases and J by 4 bases, with 15 bases between them. Germline CDR1 reads LNHNV; CDR2 reads YYDKDF (reference sequence). The CDR3 has 16 residues. The CDR3 loop reads CATSRDKGNSGTEAFF. DNA of the CDR3: TGTGCCACCAGCAGAGATAAGGGGAATAGCGGCACTGAAGCTTTCTTT.

The chain couples TRBV19 to TRBJ1-1; D call uncertain. The length of the CDR3 is 14 residues. Germline-derived CDR1 and CDR2 are LNHDA and SQIVND (reference sequence). The germline V and J ends were trimmed by 5 bases and 1 base, with 11 bases remaining between them. The CDR3 coding sequence is TGTGCCAGTAGTTTCGGAAGGAAGAACACTGAAGCTTTCTTT. Amino acids: CASSFGRKNTEAFF.

This clone came up once. The V gene is TRBV11-2, the J gene TRBJ1-1; unclear D gene. CDR1 is SGHAT and CDR2 is FQNNGV in the germline V gene. The CDR3 covers 10 residues. The V gene lost 4 bases and the J gene lost 11 bases, with 8 bases spanning the gap. CDR3: CASSSGVAFF. The CDR3 region has the DNA TGTGCCAGCAGCTCCGGAGTGGCTTTCTTT.

The rearrangement links TRBV29-1 to TRBJ2-1; TRBD1 is a possible D gene (5 bases). Germline V gene lookup returns CDR1 SQVTM and CDR2 ANQGSEA. The V and J ends lost 0 bases and 2 bases respectively, with 14 bases between them. CDR3 length: 16 amino acids. The CDR3 DNA sequence: TGCAGCGTTGAAGATCGGGTTTTACAGGCCTACAATGAGCAGTTCTTC. Translated: CSVEDRVLQAYNEQFF.

The count of this clone is one. CDR3 nucleotide sequence: TGTGCCAGCGGATCGGACAGGGGCCTAAACTATGGCTACACCTTC. As protein: CASGSDRGLNYGYTF. This chain joins TRBV7-2 and TRBJ1-2, with TRBD1 matching over 9 bases. V trimming: 8 bases; J trimming: 2 bases; junction bases outside the gene matches: 9. Germline CDR1 and CDR2: SGHTA and FQGNSA. This CDR3 has 15 residues.

This chain joins TRBV11-2 and TRBJ2-5, with TRBD1 matching over 9 bases. Looked up from germline, CDR1 is SGHAT and CDR2 is FQNNGV. Trimming at V came to 5 bases and at J to 2 bases, leaving 12 bases not matched to a gene. This CDR3 contains 17 residues. The CDR3 DNA follows: TGTGCCAGCAGCCGCTCGGACAGGGGCCCCGCTCAAGAGACCCAGTACTTC. Residues: CASSRSDRGPAQETQYF.

The chain recombines TRBV13 with TRBJ1-6; tentative D call: TRBD1 (5 bases). The V and J ends lost 5 bases and 9 bases respectively, with 20 bases between them. The CDR3 runs to 16 residues. From germline, CDR1 is PRHDT and CDR2 FYEKMQ (reference sequence). The CDR3 loop is CASSAGTLESGSPLHF. The CDR3 nucleotides read TGTGCCAGCAGCGCGGGGACCTTGGAATCGGGTTCACCCCTCCACTTT.

The chain is built from TRBV6-5 and TRBJ2-2; the match to TRBD1 covers 8 bases. CDR1 and CDR2 (germline): MNHEY, SVGAGI. This CDR3 contains 14 residues. The V and J ends lost 5 bases and 9 bases, in that order; junction bases with no gene match: 8. In DNA, the CDR3 is TGTGCCAGCAGTCAGCAGACAGGGGCGTGGGAGCTGTTTTTT. The encoded protein is CASSQQTGAWELFF.

This chain links TRBV24-1 with TRBJ2-3; D not certain. V lost 4 bases and J lost 2, with 0 bases in between. The length of the CDR3 is 11 residues. The germline gives CDR1 KGHDR, CDR2 SFDVKD. The CDR3 DNA sequence: TGTGCCACCAGTGACACAGATACGCAGTATTTT. Residues: CATSDTDTQYF.

The V call is TRBV4-3, the J call TRBJ1-1; TRBD1 agrees at 7 bases. The CDR3 runs to 15 residues. Trimming took 0 bases from V and 3 from J; bases not matched to a gene: 4. Per the germline V gene, CDR1 is LGHNA and CDR2 is YSLEER. The CDR3 region has the DNA TGCGCCAGCAGCCAAGAATGGACAGGCTACACTGAAGCTTTCTTT. It specifies CASSQEWTGYTEAFF.

This clone showed up just a few times. The J gene is TRBJ2-1, the V gene TRBV6-1; D possibly corresponds to TRBD2 (5 bases). This CDR3 spans 16 amino acids. The V end was cut by 0 bases, the J end by 4 bases, with 13 bases between. Germline V lookup: CDR1 MNHNS, CDR2 SASEGT. DNA of the CDR3: TGTGCCAGCAGTGAAGCGCACGGGAATACATACAATGAGCAGTTCTTC. Its translation: CASSEAHGNTYNEQFF.

V and J are TRBV12-5 and TRBJ1-1; D gene ambiguous. The CDR3 covers 13 residues. V shed 7 bases and J shed 3 bases, with 12 bases lying between them. Germline lookup yields CDR1 LGHNT and CDR2 FRNRAP. Here the CDR3 reads CASAPVGYTEAFF. In DNA form, the CDR3 reads TGTGCTAGTGCGCCTGTAGGGTACACTGAAGCTTTCTTT.

The chain is built from TRBV6-2 or TRBV6-3 and TRBJ2-7; D assignment may be TRBD1 or TRBD2 (6 bases each). V shed 5 bases and J shed 6 bases, with 14 bases lying between them. The germline CDR1 and CDR2 sequences are MNHEY and SVGEGT. The CDR3 is made up of 13 amino acids. The CDR3 DNA reads as TGTGCCAGCAGTCCCGACAGGAGGGGCGAGCAGTACTTC. As protein: CASSPDRRGEQYF.

The rearrangement uses TRBV7-9 and TRBJ1-1, with a weak D call TRBD1 (5 bases). Germline-derived CDR1 and CDR2 are SEHNR and FQNEAQ (reference sequence). V gave up 1 base and J gave up 1 base, with 7 bases separating them. The CDR3 contains 14 residues. The CDR3 spells CASSLVQGNTEAFF. CDR3 DNA: TGTGCCAGCAGCTTAGTTCAGGGGAACACTGAAGCTTTCTTT.

This chain links TRBV9 with TRBJ1-3; possible D gene TRBD1, 6 bases. From germline, CDR1 is SGDLS and CDR2 YYNGEE. V was pared by 0 bases and J by 2 bases, with 9 bases between. The CDR3 length is 15 residues. The CDR3 DNA reads as TGTGCCAGCAGCGTAGTAGGGGGTACTGGAAACACCATATATTTT. It translates to CASSVVGGTGNTIYF.

This clone came up once. V usage is TRBV7-8 and J usage is TRBJ2-7, with D perhaps assigned TRBD1 or TRBD2 (5 bases each). Trimming pared 2 bases from V and 2 bases from J, leaving 10 bases between. Germline V lookup: CDR1 SGHVS, CDR2 FQNEAQ. CDR3 size: 14 residues. CDR3 DNA: TGTGCCAGCAGCTTATCGGGGACCACCTACGAGCAGTACTTC. This sequence encodes CASSLSGTTYEQYF.

The CDR3 bases are TGTGCCAGCGACGTCGGGACAGGGGATGAAAAACTGTTTTTT. It specifies CASDVGTGDEKLFF. The genes are TRBV19 and TRBJ1-4, with 10 positions matching TRBD1. V was pared by 9 bases and J by 6 bases, with 7 bases of the junction left unmatched. Germline-derived CDR1 and CDR2 are LNHDA and SQIVND (reference sequence). The CDR3 covers 14 residues.

This sequence joins TRBV4-1 and TRBJ1-1; D is unclear. Germline values: CDR1 MGHRA, CDR2 YSYEKL. The CDR3 runs 13 residues. The ends were cut back, 4 bases at V and 4 bases at J, with 10 bases in the middle. The CDR3 DNA follows: TGCGCCAGCAGCCCCCCGCTGATCACTGAAGCTTTCTTT. This encodes CASSPPLITEAFF.

The chain recombines TRBV4-2 with TRBJ2-6; D might be TRBD2 (6 bases). The CDR3 is made up of 15 amino acids. Trimming took off 3 bases at V and 1 base at J, with 7 bases between the two ends. Per the germline V gene, CDR1 is LGHNA and CDR2 is YNFKEQ. The CDR3 reads CASSQEGSGANVLTF. CDR3 DNA sequence: TGTGCCAGCAGCCAGGAGGGGTCTGGGGCCAACGTCCTGACTTTC.

This rearrangement joins TRBV27 to TRBJ2-3; D is unresolved. The germline V gene has CDR1 MNHEY and CDR2 SMNVEV (reference sequence). The CDR3 is 13 residues long. V lost 5 bases and J lost 4, with 10 bases in between. CDR3 region: CASSPRVADTQYF. The CDR3 DNA follows: TGTGCCAGCAGTCCTAGAGTAGCAGATACGCAGTATTTT.

The V call is TRBV5-1, the J call TRBJ1-6, with TRBD1 matching over 8 bases. The germline V gene encodes CDR1 SGHRS and CDR2 YFSETQ. The CDR3 sequence is 15 residues long. V gave up 0 bases and J gave up 6 bases; unmatched junction bases: 2. CDR3 loop: CASSLGDRLNSPLHF. The DNA for the CDR3 is TGCGCCAGCAGCTTGGGGGACAGGCTTAATTCACCCCTCCACTTT. Full variable domain (rest looked up from reference TRBV5-1 and TRBJ1-6): KAGVTQTPRYLIKTRGQQVTLSCSPISGHRSVSWYQQTPGQGLQFLFEYFSETQRNKGNFPGRFSGRQFSNSRSEMNVSTLELGDSALYLCASSLGDRLNSPLHFGNGTRLTVT.